The sequence of this TCR beta chain was determined in a study of early T cells in non-severe SARS-CoV-2 infection. In germline, CDR1 is KGHDR, CDR2 SFDVKD. The V gene end was trimmed by 3 bases and the J gene end by 4 bases; junction bases not matched to a gene: 14. CDR3 length equals 19 residues. Researchers attached unique molecular identifiers to individual cDNA molecules. MiXCR was run by TCRdb on the 5' RACE reads, yielding one entry per CDR3 protein. The repertoire consists of roughly 29,000 distinct CDR3 sequences, with roughly 6% occurring once and the leading ten covering approximately 23%. This clonotype was obtained from an adult who was a healthcare worker with PCR-confirmed SARS-CoV-2 infection or an uninfected control (not recorded which). Material for sequencing was whole blood. V usage is TRBV24-1 and J usage is TRBJ2-1; TRBD2 aligns across 10 bases. The CDR3 nucleotides are TGTGCCACCAGTGATCCCCGACAGCGGGAGGGCCAGAGGTACAATGAGCAGTTCTTC. Encoded protein: CATSDPRQREGQRYNEQFF.